This entry lists 30 T cell receptor beta chains sequenced from one sample in a study of kidney transplant recipient with SARS-CoV-2 infection. Via MiXCR, TCRdb re-called the reads, giving one row per CDR3 protein. Of roughly 250,000 distinct CDR3 sequences detected, 25% to 30% appear once; the ten largest clones hold roughly 7%. The sequencing used a blood sample, collected at baseline and between days 110 and 120 from a kidney transplant recipient. These receptors originate from a male patient aged 30 to 40 who had COVID-19 and was a kidney transplant recipient. The graft donor may account for some of the T cells.

Remarks on this clonotype: Given a much more abundant clone one base away, this may be a read error. The V call is TRBV6-6, the J call TRBJ2-7; 10 positions match TRBD2. Looked up from germline, CDR1 is MNHNY and CDR2 is SVGAGI (reference sequence). V was clipped by 2 bases and J by 5 bases; unmatched bases: 9. The CDR3 sequence is 16 residues long. CDR3 in amino acids: CASSYALAGSSHEQYV. The CDR3 DNA follows: TGTGCCAGCAGTTACGCACTAGCGGGAAGTTCCCACGAGCAGTACGTC.

In its sample, this clonotype was seen many times. DNA for the CDR3: TGTGCCAGCGGGCCCCACAATCAGCCCCAGCATTTT. This sequence encodes CASGPHNQPQHF. The J gene is TRBJ1-5, the V gene TRBV19, with D uncertain. This CDR3 is built from 12 residues. The V end was cut by 9 bases, the J end by 3 bases, with 9 bases between. The germline V gene has CDR1 LNHDA and CDR2 SQIVND (reference sequence).

This clonotype was seen at least ten times. The chain joins TRBV18 to TRBJ1-1; TRBD1 is a possible D gene (5 bases). Trimming took off 6 bases at V and 1 base at J, with 15 bases between the two ends. This CDR3 has 15 amino acids. Looked up from germline, CDR1 is KGHSH and CDR2 is LQKENI. DNA of the CDR3: TGTGCCAGCTCCAAGATCGGGGCAGAGAACACTGAAGCTTTCTTT. This codes for CASSKIGAENTEAFF. The full variable domain, in which reference TRBV18 and TRBJ1-1 provide the parts outside the CDR3, is NAGVMQNPRHLVRRRGQEARLRCSPMKGHSHVYWYRQLPEEGLKFMVYLQKENIIDESGMPKERFSAEFPKEGPSILRIQQVVRGDSAAYFCASSKIGAENTEAFFGQGTRLTVV.

This clonotype has ten or more counts. The J gene is TRBJ2-3, the V gene TRBV7-6; 12 bases align to TRBD2. The germline V gene encodes CDR1 SGHVS and CDR2 FNYEAQ. Trimming removed 5 bases from V and 4 bases from J; junction bases left unmatched: 10. This CDR3 has 17 residues. The CDR3 nucleotides read TGTGCCAGCAGCCCTCGGACTAGCGGGGAGGTGGCAGATACGCAGTATTTT. It translates to CASSPRTSGEVADTQYF.

This clonotype has at least ten counts. V gene TRBV5-1 combines with J gene TRBJ2-1, with 9 bases that match TRBD2. J lost 3 bases, V lost 2 bases, and 0 bases had no gene match. Germline CDR1 SGHRS, CDR2 YFSETQ. This CDR3 is built from 14 residues. The CDR3 sequence is CASSFSGSYNEQFF. CDR3 nucleotide sequence: TGCGCCAGCAGCTTTAGCGGGAGCTACAATGAGCAGTTCTTC.

This clonotype was seen a few times. The J gene is TRBJ2-1, the V gene TRBV7-2; 10 bases line up with TRBD2. Germline CDR1 is SGHTA and CDR2 is FQGNSA. The length of the CDR3 is 19 residues. V lost 5 bases and J lost 1; bases outside the gene matches: 14. CDR3 in DNA: TGTGCCAGCAGCCTGAGAGGGCTAGCGGGGGTAGGGTCCTACAATGAGCAGTTCTTC. Translating gives CASSLRGLAGVGSYNEQFF.

This clonotype was detected ten times or more. The chain has TRBV29-1 and TRBJ2-7, with 11 bases that match TRBD1. V gave up 5 bases and J gave up 3 bases; unmatched junction bases: 9. The CDR3 is 15 residues long. CDR1 is SQVTM and CDR2 is ANQGSEA in the germline V gene. The CDR3 nucleotides are TGCAGCGTTACACCCTCCGGGACAGGGGGCTACGAGCAGTACTTC. Protein product: CSVTPSGTGGYEQYF.

The chain uses TRBV7-6 and TRBJ1-2; D is uncertain. The CDR3 covers 17 residues. Germline V lookup: CDR1 SGHVS, CDR2 FNYEAQ. Trimming left V 5 bases short and J 4 bases short, with 23 bases between. The CDR3 region is CASSVAGESRRTYGYTF. The CDR3 DNA reads as TGTGCCAGCAGCGTGGCAGGTGAATCTCGAAGGACCTATGGCTACACCTTC.

J is TRBJ1-2 and V is TRBV5-4; unclear D gene. CDR1 and CDR2 (germline): SGHNT, YYREEE (reference sequence). The length of the CDR3 is 16 residues. V was shortened by 6 bases and J by 4 bases, with 22 bases between the two germline ends. The CDR3 DNA is TGTGCCAGCAACCAATCCGTACCAGGAAAGACCTATGGCTACACCTTC. Amino acid sequence: CASNQSVPGKTYGYTF.

Here the CDR3 reads CASSRGSKCRKTYGYTF. In nucleotides, the CDR3 is TGTGCCAGCAGCAGGGGGAGTAAGTGCCGAAAGACCTATGGCTACACCTTC. This rearrangement joins TRBV7-7 to TRBJ1-2; tentatively, D is TRBD1 (6 bases). Germline V lookup: CDR1 SSHAT, CDR2 FNYEAQ (reference sequence). The V gene lost 5 bases and the J gene lost 4 bases, with 23 bases spanning the gap. This CDR3 comprises 17 residues.

Comments on this clonotype: This may arise from a read error, as a much more abundant clone is one base away. J is TRBJ1-2 and V is TRBV6-1; D uncertain. Between the trimmed V and J ends, which lost 4 bases and 4 bases, there was a span of 22 bases. CDR3 length: 17 amino acids. Germline V gene data show CDR1 as MNHNS and CDR2 as SASEGT. The CDR3 DNA reads TGTGCCAGCAGTGTATGCGGGGAATGTAGAAAGACCTATGGCTACACCTTC. It codes for CASSVCGECRKTYGYTF.

In this sample, this clonotype turned up once. CDR3 in amino acids: CASSFTSAQETQYF. In DNA form, the CDR3 reads TGTGCCAGCAGCTTTACTAGCGCCCAAGAGACCCAGTACTTC. This sequence joins TRBV7-9 and TRBJ2-5; 7 bases align to TRBD2. The germline CDR1 and CDR2 sequences are SEHNR and FQNEAQ (reference sequence). The CDR3 has 14 amino acids. Trimming at V came to 3 bases and at J to 1 base, leaving 2 bases not matched to a gene.

In its sample, this clonotype was seen many times. The chain employs TRBV28 and TRBJ1-3, with TRBD1 matching over 7 bases. From germline, CDR1 is MDHEN and CDR2 SYDVKM. CDR3 length: 17 amino acids. The ends lost 3 bases at V and 0 bases at J; junction bases unmatched: 8. The CDR3 loop reads CASSLATGTDSGNTIYF. CDR3 nucleotides: TGTGCCAGCAGTTTGGCCACCGGGACAGACTCTGGAAACACCATATATTTT.

This clonotype was seen ten or more times. CDR3 sequence: CAISEEGYGYTF. As DNA, the CDR3 is TGTGCCATCAGTGAAGAGGGCTATGGCTACACCTTC. This chain uses TRBV10-3 with TRBJ1-2; the D is unclear. Germline loops: CDR1 ENHRY, CDR2 SYGVKD. Trimming removed 3 bases from V and 4 bases from J, with 6 bases in between. This CDR3 contains 12 residues.

This clonotype has ten or more counts. V and J are TRBV3-1 and TRBJ2-2; D is unclear. Trimming shortened V by 5 bases and J by 5 bases, and 24 bases separated the two germline ends. The germline V gene has CDR1 LGHDT and CDR2 YNNKEL (reference sequence). The length of the CDR3 is 18 residues. The CDR3 nucleotides are TGTGCCAGCAGCATTGCGTTTCCCATTTCAGGCTTGACCGGGGAGCTGTTTTTT. It yields the protein CASSIAFPISGLTGELFF.

This clonotype was found many times. The chain couples TRBV7-3 to TRBJ2-7; D perhaps matches TRBD1 (8 bases). CDR1 and CDR2 (germline): SGHTA, FQGTGA. This CDR3 is 18 amino acids long. The V gene lost 4 bases and the J gene lost 6 bases, with 28 bases spanning the gap. CDR3 bases: TGTGCCAGCAGCTCTAGTCGTAGGGGAGGGACAGGTACCTCCGAGCAGTACGTC. Protein sequence: CASSSSRRGGTGTSEQYV.

Many counts were recorded for this clonotype. The J gene is TRBJ2-7, the V gene TRBV6-2 or TRBV6-3; D unclear. V lost 0 bases and J lost 0, with 12 bases in between. The CDR3 contains 16 residues. CDR1 is MNHEY, CDR2 SVGEGT, per germline. CDR3 coding DNA: TGTGCCAGCAGTTACTCTTTGAGGATCCCCTCCTACGAGCAGTACTTC. This sequence encodes CASSYSLRIPSYEQYF.

The sample holds many counts of this clonotype. This sequence joins TRBV28 and TRBJ2-7; D may be TRBD2 (6 bases). V lost 4 bases and J lost 2, with 18 bases in between. The length of the CDR3 is 16 residues. CDR1 and CDR2 from the germline V gene are MDHEN and SYDVKM. The CDR3 region has the DNA TGTGCCAGCAGTTCCTATGGTGGAGGGGTGGCCTACGAGCAGTACTTC. It encodes CASSSYGGGVAYEQYF.

The chain recombines TRBV29-1 with TRBJ1-3, with TRBD1 as a possible D gene (6 bases). There are 15 residues in the CDR3. The V and J ends lost 4 bases and 0 bases respectively, with 13 bases between them. The germline gives CDR1 SQVTM, CDR2 ANQGSEA. The CDR3 loop reads CSVVDSPASGNTIYF. DNA of the CDR3: TGCAGCGTTGTGGACAGCCCGGCCTCTGGAAACACCATATATTTT.

Points on this clonotype: A much more abundant neighbour one base away suggests this may be a read error. The gene calls are TRBV19 and TRBJ2-5; D remains ambiguous. CDR3 length: 15 residues. Germline V gene data show CDR1 as LNHDA and CDR2 as SQIVND (reference sequence). Trimming took 3 bases from V and 2 from J, leaving 13 bases between them. CDR3 DNA sequence: TGTGCCAGTAGTATGTCCCGGACGCCTCAAGAGACCCAGTACTTC. Translated, it gives CASSMSRTPQETQYF.

The sample holds many counts of this clonotype. The rearrangement joins TRBV20-1 to TRBJ2-7; TRBD1 aligns across 8 bases. This CDR3 region has 18 residues. Germline V gives CDR1 DFQATT, CDR2 SNEGSKA (reference sequence). Unmatched junction bases numbered 20, after V lost 3 bases and J lost 4 bases. CDR3 DNA sequence: TGCAGTGCTAGGCCCCTACCCGGGACAGGTGGGTGGGGGTACGAGCAGTACTTC. Its translation: CSARPLPGTGGWGYEQYF.

To note about this clonotype: One base separates it from a far larger clone, so it is likely a read error. The J gene is TRBJ2-5, the V gene TRBV4-3; 8 positions agree with TRBD2. The J call may be incorrect, as the DNA end agrees better with TRBJ2-7. Germline V gene lookup returns CDR1 LGHNA and CDR2 YSLEER. This CDR3 contains 17 residues. CDR3 amino acids: CASSPPGRLAGSYEQYF. The CDR3 DNA reads as TGCGCCAGCAGCCCCCCCGGCCGGCTAGCGGGCTCCTACGAGCAGTACTTC.

This clonotype was seen at least ten times. The genes are TRBV12-5 and TRBJ1-6; D uncertain. Germline V lookup: CDR1 LGHNT, CDR2 FRNRAP. V gave up 0 bases and J gave up 14 bases, with 2 bases separating them. The CDR3 runs 10 residues. CDR3 sequence: CASGLVTLHF. The CDR3 bases are TGTGCTAGTGGTTTGGTAACCCTCCACTTT. Filled out from reference TRBV12-5 and TRBJ1-6, the complete variable domain reads DARVTQTPRHKVTEMGQEVTMRCQPILGHNTVFWYRQTMMQGLELLAYFRNRAPLDDSGMPKDRFSAEMPDATLATLKIQPSEPRDSAVYFCASGLVTLHFGNGTRLTVT.

On this clonotype: This clone may be a read error of a much larger clone one base away. The J gene is TRBJ2-5, the V gene TRBV11-2, with D perhaps assigned TRBD1 or TRBD2 (5 bases each). V was trimmed by 0 bases and J by 11 bases, leaving 22 bases between them. This CDR3 comprises 16 residues. CDR1 SGHAT and CDR2 FQNNGV come from the germline V gene. The CDR3 DNA reads TGTGCCAGCAGCTTAGAGGGGGTGGGTTTATCGGGCAAGCAGTACTTC. Translation: CASSLEGVGLSGKQYF.

This clonotype was counted at least ten times. The chain uses TRBV6-5 and TRBJ2-7, with 9 bases identical to TRBD2. The length of the CDR3 is 16 residues. Trimming took 3 bases from V and 0 from J; bases not matched to a gene: 6. Germline loops: CDR1 MNHEY, CDR2 SVGAGI. The DNA for the CDR3 is TGTGCCAGCAGTTATACTAGCGGGCGCGGCTCCTACGAGCAGTACTTC. It yields the protein CASSYTSGRGSYEQYF.

As for this clonotype: A much larger clone sits a single nucleotide away, making a read error possible. The chain combines TRBV24-1 with TRBJ2-1; 9 bases are a match to TRBD1. Germline values: CDR1 KGHDR, CDR2 SFDVKD. Losses at the gene ends were 5 bases for V and 2 bases for J; bases not matched to a gene: 3. This CDR3 has 15 amino acids. CDR3 DNA sequence: TGTGCCACCAGTGTAAACAGGGGGCCCTACAATGAGCAGTTCTTC. Protein sequence: CATSVNRGPYNEQFF.

This clonotype was detected many times. The V and J genes are TRBV7-6 and TRBJ1-3; no firm D call. Germline assignment: CDR1 SGHVS and CDR2 FNYEAQ. This CDR3 contains 16 residues. Between the trimmed V and J ends, which lost 4 bases and 0 bases, there was a span of 13 bases. The DNA for the CDR3 is TGTGCCAGCAGCTCAAGGGTCGGATCCTCTGGAAACACCATATATTTT. It translates to CASSSRVGSSGNTIYF.

This clonotype was detected many times. The rearrangement links TRBV7-5 to TRBJ1-2. TRBV7-5 is labeled a pseudogene. The CDR3 contains 19 residues. CDR3 coding DNA: TGTATCTATGTGCCAGAACATAGGCATGAAGTAGGAAAGACCTATGGCTACACCTTC. Amino acid sequence: CIYVPEHRHEVGKTYGYTF.

This clonotype was recorded many times. The V and J genes are TRBV6-5 and TRBJ2-1; tentative D call: TRBD2 (6 bases). Germline V gene lookup returns CDR1 MNHEY and CDR2 SVGAGI. CDR3 length: 13 amino acids. Deletions cut 11 bases from V and 6 bases from J, with 17 bases between. The CDR3 coding sequence is TGTGCCGGCCGGAGACTAGGGGCCAATGAGCAGTTCTTC. As protein: CAGRRLGANEQFF.

This clonotype occurred many times. The rearrangement joins TRBV9 to TRBJ1-4, with a tentative D call TRBD1 (6 bases). Deletions cut 0 bases from V and 4 bases from J, with 10 bases between. The CDR3 runs to 15 residues. Germline V lookup: CDR1 SGDLS, CDR2 YYNGEE. CDR3 DNA sequence: TGTGCCAGCAGCGTAGGGAGGACAGTTAATGAAAAACTGTTTTTT. Amino acids: CASSVGRTVNEKLFF.